The text below deals with one TCR beta chain. This entry is derived from a study of cytomegalovirus exposure and HLA in healthy donors. PCR used 60 Vbeta primers and 13 Jbeta primers. Sequencing used immunoSEQ multiplex PCR; TCRdb keeps in-frame clones, though not all of them. The profile shows roughly 45,000 clones, 60% to 85% of them singletons. Germline V gene sequence: CDR1 MRHNA, CDR2 SNTAGT. The CDR3 is 13 amino acids. The V gene lost 3 bases and the J gene lost 0 bases, with 2 bases spanning the gap. This TCR came from a young man in good health and CMV-seronegative. The chain is built from TRBV6-4 and TRBJ2-2, with unresolved D. The source material was PBMCs. The CDR3 sequence is CASSDTNTGELFF. In DNA, the CDR3 is TGTGCCAGCAGTGATACGAACACCGGGGAGCTGTTTTTT.